The clone carrying this T cell receptor beta chain was observed many times. This entry comes from a study of low-dose radiotherapy and immunotherapy resistance in tumors. Across the study: The regimen for patients comprised intravenous nivolumab 240 mg every two weeks plus intravenous ipilimumab 1 mg/kg every six weeks. The drug cyclophosphamide was given into a vein at 200 mg/m2 every two weeks, one day before radiation and immunotherapy. Aspirin 300 mg was given orally each day for four cycles from cycle 1 day 1.

The CDR3 totals 14 residues. Germline CDR1 LGHNA, CDR2 YNFKEQ. The germline V and J ends were trimmed by 0 bases and 4 bases, with 10 bases remaining between them. Noted time point: before trial treatment. Covering alpha and beta chains, TRAV- and TRBV-specific primers were used for the first-strand cDNA. A constant-region primer paired with the V-primer adapter amplified TCRs over roughly 18 PCR cycles. Isolated mRNA underwent amplification via in vitro transcription. A single record per CDR3 protein comes from TCRdb applying MiXCR to the reads. Of approximately 84,000 distinct CDR3 sequences listed, 15% to 20% are singletons.

The chain uses TRBV4-2 and TRBJ2-7; D is perhaps TRBD2 (6 bases). The source is a male donor with prostate cancer. The starting material was PBMCs, obtained before treatment. The CDR3 nucleotides are TGTGCCAGCAGCCAAGATCGCGGGAAATACGAGCAGTACTTC. Its translation is CASSQDRGKYEQYF.